This is a list of T cell receptor beta chains from one sample in a study of blood T cells in healthy people across ages. Using its own MiXCR run on the 5' RACE reads, TCRdb lists one record per CDR3 protein. The sample includes about 1.1 million distinct CDR3 sequences, roughly two fifths of them seen just once. The sequenced sample consisted of blood. These receptors were obtained from a man aged 18 to 29 in good health. CDR3s include the opening cysteine and the closing phenylalanine or tryptophan. The D gene is left open where the match is weak. Only part of the rows carry a size: once, few, many, or a class if the clone is expanded.

.,TRBJ1-4,.,15,TRBV6-6,TGTGCCAGCAGTTACTCGGGCAGGGGATATGAAAAACTGTTTTTT,CASSYSGRGYEKLFF
.,TRBJ1-4,many,14,TRBV5-1,TGCGCCAGCAGCCCGGGACGGTCTAATGAAAAACTGTTTTTT,CASSPGRSNEKLFF
.,TRBJ1-2,.,15,TRBV7-9,TGTGCCAGCAGCTTAGATGCAACTCCCGACTATGGCTACACCTTC,CASSLDATPDYGYTF
.,TRBJ1-4,few,13,TRBV15,TGTGCCACCAGCAGGGGTTCTAATGAAAAACTGTTTTTT,CATSRGSNEKLFF
TRBD1,TRBJ1-1,.,15,TRBV7-9,TGTGCCAGCGGAAGAGTTACAGGGGGGAAGACTGAAGCTTTCTTT,CASGRVTGGKTEAFF
TRBD1,TRBJ2-3,many,16,TRBV12-3/TRBV12-4,TGTGCCAGCAGTCCCCGGGACAGGGCGGACACAGATACGCAGTATTTT,CASSPRDRADTDTQYF
.,TRBJ1-6,few,14,TRBV12-3/TRBV12-4,TGTGCCAGCAGTCTAACAGGGAGGTTCTCACCCCTCCACTTT,CASSLTGRFSPLHF
TRBD2,TRBJ2-4,.,16,TRBV25-1,TGTGCCAGCAGCCCCGATGTGGGGGGGAGGCGGAACATTCAGTACTTC,CASSPDVGGRRNIQYF
.,TRBJ1-1,.,15,TRBV6-5,TGTGCCAGCAGTTACTCTAAGACTCTGAACACTGAAGCTTTCTTT,CASSYSKTLNTEAFF
TRBD2,TRBJ2-3,.,15,TRBV10-3,TGTGCCATCAGAACTAGCGGGGGGGCTGCAGATACGCAGTATTTT,CAIRTSGGAADTQYF
.,TRBJ2-2,once,14,TRBV6-1,TGTGCCAGCAGTGCCGCGGGGGCCACCGGGGAGCTGTTTTTT,CASSAAGATGELFF
.,TRBJ1-2,.,15,TRBV4-3,TGCGCCAGCAGCCAAGATCTAAACACTAACTATGGCTACACCTTC,CASSQDLNTNYGYTF
TRBD1,TRBJ2-2,.,15,TRBV12-3/TRBV12-4,TGTGCCAGCAGGCGACAGGGGGGTGACACCGGGGAGCTGTTTTTT,CASRRQGGDTGELFF
.,TRBJ2-4,.,13,TRBV20-1,TGCAGTGCTCCCGGGACAGCCAAAAACATTCAGTACTTC,CSAPGTAKNIQYF
.,TRBJ2-2,few,13,TRBV29-1,TGCAGCGTTGGGGGCTTGGGGACCGGGGAGCTGTTTTTT,CSVGGLGTGELFF
.,TRBJ2-2,few,16,TRBV3-1,TGTGCCAGCAGCCAAGAGGCCCTGTGGAACACCGGGGAGCTGTTTTTT,CASSQEALWNTGELFF
.,TRBJ1-4,.,13,TRBV4-3,TGCGCCAGCAGCCAAGTGAGTGGTGAAAAACTGTTTTTT,CASSQVSGEKLFF
.,TRBJ2-2,few,13,TRBV27,TGTGCCAGCGCCTTCCTACCATCCGGGGAGCTGTTTTTT,CASAFLPSGELFF
.,TRBJ2-7,few,15,TRBV5-4,TGTGCCAGCAGCTTCGGATTAGCCCCCACCAATGAGCAGTACTTC,CASSFGLAPTNEQYF
TRBD1,TRBJ1-4,few,15,TRBV25-1,TGTGCCAGCAGTGAATTGGACAGGAGCAATGAAAAACTGTTTTTT,CASSELDRSNEKLFF
.,TRBJ1-1,.,14,TRBV4-3,TGCGCCAGCAGCCAAGATTGGATGGAGTCGGAAGCTTTCTTT,CASSQDWMESEAFF
.,TRBJ1-5,few,15,TRBV20-1,TGCAGTGCCGTATTTGCAGGACTTGGCAATCAGCCCCAGCATTTT,CSAVFAGLGNQPQHF